A selection of T cell receptor beta chains follows, all from one sample in a study of molecular identifiers for immune sequencing clone quantification. From the PCR reads, TCRdb called clonotypes with MiXCR, one entry per CDR3 protein. The table lists about 40,000 distinct CDR3 sequences, about 24% of them singletons. The sequenced sample was naive CD8+ T cells from blood, with Jurkat cell RNA spiked in. The receptors derive from a human donor in good health. Some libraries in this study had Jurkat cell RNA spiked in. Both conserved end residues are part of each CDR3. A D gene is named only where the DNA matches it firmly. Part of the rows lack a size; the others show once, few, many or a class for expanded clones.

abundance	v_gene	d_gene	j_gene	CDR3aa	CDR3nt
many	TRBV6-2/TRBV6-3	.	TRBJ2-5	CASSEHQGLRLQTQYF	TGTGCCAGCAGTGAGCACCAGGGCCTCCGGTTGCAGACCCAGTACTTC
many	TRBV4-3	TRBD2	TRBJ2-1	CASSQDIGLAAYNEQFF	TGCGCCAGCAGCCAAGATATTGGGCTAGCGGCCTACAATGAGCAGTTCTTC
many	TRBV7-2	.	TRBJ2-7	CASSSTYEQYF	TGTGCCAGCAGCTCTACCTACGAGCAGTACTTC
.	TRBV19	TRBD1	TRBJ1-1	CASSTGQGLLTAAFF	TGTGCCAGTAGTACGGGACAGGGTCTCCTCACTGCAGCTTTCTTT
.	TRBV30	.	TRBJ1-1	CAWVDLGTEAFF	TGTGCCTGGGTAGACCTGGGGACTGAAGCTTTCTTT
.	TRBV20-1	.	TRBJ2-1	CSARLYGEQFF	TGCAGTGCTAGGCTTTACGGTGAGCAGTTCTTC
many	TRBV2	TRBD2	TRBJ2-3	CASITTSLAQYF	TGTGCCAGCATTACGACTAGCCTGGCGCAGTATTTT
.	TRBV6-6	.	TRBJ1-2	CASSIGQRFYGYTF	TGTGCCAGCAGTATCGGACAGCGGTTCTATGGCTACACCTTC
.	TRBV7-9	.	TRBJ2-3	CASSPPPGLVPATQYF	TGTGCCAGCAGCCCACCCCCGGGCCTAGTCCCAGCTACGCAGTATTTT
few	TRBV7-2	.	TRBJ2-3	CAKGGGTDTQYF	TGTGCCAAAGGGGGGGGTACAGATACGCAGTATTTT
many	TRBV19	.	TRBJ2-1	CASSSLGGQEQFF	TGTGCCAGTAGTTCTTTGGGGGGGCAGGAGCAGTTCTTC
many	TRBV20-1	TRBD1	TRBJ2-2	CSAEDRENTGELFF	TGCAGTGCTGAGGACAGGGAGAACACCGGGGAGCTGTTTTTT
.	TRBV20-1	.	TRBJ2-7	CSARDFGSSYEQYF	TGCAGTGCTAGAGATTTTGGGAGCTCCTACGAGCAGTACTTC
many	TRBV7-6	TRBD1	TRBJ2-3	CASSSTGVLTDTQYF	TGTGCCAGCAGCTCCACAGGGGTCCTCACAGATACGCAGTATTTT
.	TRBV20-1	.	TRBJ2-1	CSAVPDSGSYNEQFF	TGCAGTGCTGTCCCCGACTCAGGCTCCTACAATGAGCAGTTCTTC
few	TRBV14	.	TRBJ2-7	CASSQIDGRVYEQYF	TGTGCCAGCAGCCAAATCGACGGCAGGGTGTACGAGCAGTACTTC
few	TRBV7-9	TRBD1	TRBJ2-1	CASSYGTGGNEQFF	TGTGCCAGCAGCTACGGGACAGGGGGCAATGAGCAGTTCTTC
many	TRBV28	TRBD2	TRBJ2-2	CASSFSPLTSGRSGELFF	TGTGCCAGCAGTTTTTCACCCCTGACTAGCGGGAGGTCCGGGGAGCTGTTTTTT
many	TRBV4-3	.	TRBJ2-7	CASSQDLPRSYSYEQYF	TGCGCCAGCAGCCAAGATCTTCCCAGGAGTTACTCCTACGAGCAGTACTTC
many	TRBV12-3/TRBV12-4	TRBD1	TRBJ2-2	CASSSPGQVTGELFF	TGTGCCAGCAGTTCACCGGGACAGGTCACCGGGGAGCTGTTTTTT
.	TRBV4-1	.	TRBJ2-5	CASGQVGAREPQYF	TGCGCCAGCGGCCAAGTGGGGGCGCGGGAGCCCCAGTACTTC
many	TRBV9	TRBD2	TRBJ2-7	CASSPGVAGGHEQYF	TGTGCCAGCAGCCCAGGCGTGGCGGGAGGCCACGAGCAGTACTTC
many	TRBV2	.	TRBJ1-5	CASSESGGRAAQHF	TGTGCCAGCAGTGAATCGGGGGGCCGGGCCGCCCAGCATTTT